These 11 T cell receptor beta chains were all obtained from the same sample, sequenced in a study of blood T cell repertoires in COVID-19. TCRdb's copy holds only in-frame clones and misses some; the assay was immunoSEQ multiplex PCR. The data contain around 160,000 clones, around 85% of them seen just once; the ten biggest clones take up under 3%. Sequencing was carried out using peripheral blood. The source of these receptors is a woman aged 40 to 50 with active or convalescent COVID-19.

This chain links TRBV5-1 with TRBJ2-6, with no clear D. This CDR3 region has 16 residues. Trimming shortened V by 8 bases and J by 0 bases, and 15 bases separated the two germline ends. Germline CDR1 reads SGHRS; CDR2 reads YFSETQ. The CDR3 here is CASARWSHSGANVLTF. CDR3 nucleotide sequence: TGCGCCAGTGCCAGGTGGTCTCACTCTGGGGCCAACGTCCTGACTTTC. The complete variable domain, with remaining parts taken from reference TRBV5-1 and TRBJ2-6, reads KAGVTQTPRYLIKTRGQQVTLSCSPISGHRSVSWYQQTPGQGLQFLFEYFSETQRNKGNFPGRFSGRQFSNSRSEMNVSTLELGDSALYLCASARWSHSGANVLTFGAGSRLTVL.

The CDR3 reads CASSEALDRGDNQPQHF. CDR3 DNA sequence: TGTGCCAGCAGTGAAGCACTCGACAGGGGGGACAATCAGCCCCAGCATTTT. The chain joins TRBV2 to TRBJ1-5; TRBD1 matches 9 bases. The ends lost 0 bases at V and 3 bases at J; junction bases unmatched: 6. The CDR3 is 17 residues long. Germline assignment: CDR1 SNHLY and CDR2 FYNNEI.

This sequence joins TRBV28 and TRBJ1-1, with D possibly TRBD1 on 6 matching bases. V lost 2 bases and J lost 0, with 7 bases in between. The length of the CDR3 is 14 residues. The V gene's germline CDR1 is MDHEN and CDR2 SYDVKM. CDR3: CASSLQGMNTEAFF. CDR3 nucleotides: TGTGCCAGCAGTTTACAGGGGATGAACACTGAAGCTTTCTTT.

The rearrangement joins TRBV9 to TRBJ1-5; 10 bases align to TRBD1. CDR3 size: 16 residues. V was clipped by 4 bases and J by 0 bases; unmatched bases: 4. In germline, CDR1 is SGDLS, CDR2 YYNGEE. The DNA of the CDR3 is TGTGCCAGCAGCTCTGGACAGGGGGTTAGCAATCAGCCCCAGCATTTT. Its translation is CASSSGQGVSNQPQHF. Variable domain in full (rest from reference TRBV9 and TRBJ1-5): DSGVTQTPKHLITATGQRVTLRCSPRSGDLSVYWYQQSLDQGLQFLIQYYNGEERAKGNILERFSAQQFPDLHSELNLSSLELGDSALYFCASSSGQGVSNQPQHFGDGTRLSIL.

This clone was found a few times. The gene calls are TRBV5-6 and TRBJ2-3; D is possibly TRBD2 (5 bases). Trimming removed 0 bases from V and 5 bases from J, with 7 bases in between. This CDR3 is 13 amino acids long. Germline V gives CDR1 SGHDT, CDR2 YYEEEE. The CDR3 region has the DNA TGTGCCAGCAGCTTGGCAGGAGGAGATACGCAGTATTTT. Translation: CASSLAGGDTQYF.

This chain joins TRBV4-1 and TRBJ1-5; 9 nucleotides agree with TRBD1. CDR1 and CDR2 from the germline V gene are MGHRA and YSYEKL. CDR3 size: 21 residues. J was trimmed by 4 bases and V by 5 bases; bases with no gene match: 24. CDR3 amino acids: CASSYRLTNTHRDRENQPQHF. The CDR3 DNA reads TGCGCCAGCAGCTACCGGCTTACGAATACTCACCGGGACAGGGAAAATCAGCCCCAGCATTTT.

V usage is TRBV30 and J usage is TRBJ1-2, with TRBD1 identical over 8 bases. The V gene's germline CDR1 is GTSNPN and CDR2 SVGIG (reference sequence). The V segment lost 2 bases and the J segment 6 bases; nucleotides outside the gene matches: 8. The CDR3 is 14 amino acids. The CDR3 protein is CAWSRETGVNGYTF. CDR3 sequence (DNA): TGTGCCTGGAGTAGGGAGACAGGGGTAAATGGCTACACCTTC.

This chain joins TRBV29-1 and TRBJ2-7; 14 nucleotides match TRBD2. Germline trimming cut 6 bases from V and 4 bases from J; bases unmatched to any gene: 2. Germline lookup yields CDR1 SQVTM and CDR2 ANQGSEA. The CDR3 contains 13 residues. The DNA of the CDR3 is TGCAGCGTCCGGACTAGCGGGAGGTACGAGCAGTACTTC. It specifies CSVRTSGRYEQYF.

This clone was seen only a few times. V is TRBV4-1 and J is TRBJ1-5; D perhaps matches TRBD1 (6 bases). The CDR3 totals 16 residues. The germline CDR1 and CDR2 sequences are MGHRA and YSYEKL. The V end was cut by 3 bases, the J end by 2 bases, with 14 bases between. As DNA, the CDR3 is TGCGCCAGCAGCCAGACGGGGGGGGCGGGCAATCAGCCCCAGCATTTT. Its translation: CASSQTGGAGNQPQHF.

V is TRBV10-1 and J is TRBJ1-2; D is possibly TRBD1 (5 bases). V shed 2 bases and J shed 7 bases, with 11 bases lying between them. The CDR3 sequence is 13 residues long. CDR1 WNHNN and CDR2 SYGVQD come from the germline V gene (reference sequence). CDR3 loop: CASSETRVTGYTF. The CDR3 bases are TGCGCCAGCAGTGAGACCAGGGTAACTGGCTACACCTTC.

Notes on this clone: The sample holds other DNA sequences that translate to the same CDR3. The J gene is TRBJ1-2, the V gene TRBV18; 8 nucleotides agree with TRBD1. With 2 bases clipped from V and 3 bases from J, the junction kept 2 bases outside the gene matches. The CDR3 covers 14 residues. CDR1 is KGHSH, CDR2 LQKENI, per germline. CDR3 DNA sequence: TGTGCCAGCTCACCATTGGACAGGGACTATGGCTACACCTTC. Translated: CASSPLDRDYGYTF.